This T cell receptor (beta chain) was sequenced in a study of shared clonotypes between healthy human individuals. Some clones are missing from TCRdb's copy, which holds only in-frame ones; the method was immunoSEQ multiplex PCR. The sample shows about 380,000 clones, about 96% of them seen only once. The CDR3 length is 16 residues. Trimming removed 0 bases from V and 4 bases from J, with 12 bases in between. Germline values: CDR1 MNHEY, CDR2 SVGAGI. The donor cohort consisted entirely of Caucasian adults residing in Nashville, Tennessee. The V and J genes are TRBV6-5 and TRBJ2-2, with D possibly TRBD2 on 5 matching bases. This receptor was obtained from a man younger than 45 in good health. Sequences were obtained from memory CD8+ T cells sorted from blood. Subset: CD45RO+ cells pooled with CCR7-negative TemRA cells. The CDR3 spells CASSYSPGKGTGELFF. The CDR3 DNA reads as TGTGCCAGCAGTTACTCTCCGGGGAAGGGCACCGGGGAGCTGTTTTTT.